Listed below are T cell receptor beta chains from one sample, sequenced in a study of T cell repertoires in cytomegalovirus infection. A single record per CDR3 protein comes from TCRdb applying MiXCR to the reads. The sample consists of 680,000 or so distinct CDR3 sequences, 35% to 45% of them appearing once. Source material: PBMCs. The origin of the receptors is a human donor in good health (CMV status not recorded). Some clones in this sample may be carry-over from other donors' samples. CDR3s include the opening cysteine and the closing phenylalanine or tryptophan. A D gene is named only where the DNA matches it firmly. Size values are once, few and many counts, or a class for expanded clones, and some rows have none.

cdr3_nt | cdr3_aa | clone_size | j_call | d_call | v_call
TGTGCCAGCAGCGCAACAACCTGGGAGCAGTACTTC | CASSATTWEQYF | NA | TRBJ2-7 | NA | TRBV7-6
TGCAGTGCTGGGCCCCCGGGACTAGCGAAGGGGAAGGGAAGGAATGAGCAGTTCTTC | CSAGPPGLAKGKGRNEQFF | NA | TRBJ2-1 | TRBD2 | TRBV20-1
TGTGCCAGCAGTTTCCCCAGGGGAAGCACAGATACGCAGTATTTT | CASSFPRGSTDTQYF | many | TRBJ2-3 | NA | TRBV12-3/TRBV12-4
TGCAGTGCTAGAGGAACAGCGTACCAAGAGACCCAGTACTTC | CSARGTAYQETQYF | NA | TRBJ2-5 | NA | TRBV20-1
TGTGCCAGCAGGCTCGCAGGGAGTGGAGTCAGAGAGACCCAGTACTTC | CASRLAGSGVRETQYF | few | TRBJ2-5 | NA | TRBV7-2
TGCGCCAGCAGCTTCGAGGGGGCTGAAACTGAAGCTTTCTTT | CASSFEGAETEAFF | few | TRBJ1-1 | TRBD1 | TRBV5-1
TGTGCCAGCAGTACCCTAGCGGGAGTGGGCTATGAGCAGTTCTTC | CASSTLAGVGYEQFF | NA | TRBJ2-1 | TRBD2 | TRBV2
TGTGCCAGCAGCTTGTTCCATAAGTCGGATACGCAGTATTTT | CASSLFHKSDTQYF | few | TRBJ2-3 | NA | TRBV5-6
TGTGCCAGCAGCCCTCCTCGGGGGGCCCACTACAATGAGCAGTTCTTC | CASSPPRGAHYNEQFF | few | TRBJ2-1 | NA | TRBV7-6
TGTGCCAGCAGCTTAGCCCGGGCGGGGTCATTACTCGAGCAGTACTTC | CASSLARAGSLLEQYF | many | TRBJ2-7 | NA | TRBV7-2
TGTGCCAGCAGCCGATCGCGGGGGACTGGAAACACCATATATTTT | CASSRSRGTGNTIYF | few | TRBJ1-3 | NA | TRBV7-9
TGTGCCAGCAGCATAACCGGGACAGGGGGAGGGAATGAGCAGTTCTTC | CASSITGTGGGNEQFF | NA | TRBJ2-1 | TRBD1 | TRBV11-2
TGTGCCAGCAGCTTCGACAGGCCTCATTACGAGCAGTACTTC | CASSFDRPHYEQYF | NA | TRBJ2-7 | NA | TRBV28
TGTGCCAGCAGTGAAGGGACTTCAACTAATGAAAAACTGTTTTTT | CASSEGTSTNEKLFF | NA | TRBJ1-4 | NA | TRBV2
TGTGCCAGCAGTTCCTCGTCCTATCGAGCTAGCACAGATACGCAGTATTTT | CASSSSSYRASTDTQYF | few | TRBJ2-3 | NA | TRBV12-3/TRBV12-4
TGTGCCAGCAGCTACGGACAGCCGAATGAAAAACTGTTTTTT | CASSYGQPNEKLFF | NA | TRBJ1-4 | NA | TRBV7-2
TGTGCCAGCAGCTTACTAGCGGGGGGAGCCACTAGCACAGATACGCAGTATTTT | CASSLLAGGATSTDTQYF | NA | TRBJ2-3 | TRBD2 | TRBV7-6
TGCAGCGTTGAAGGAGTCCGAGACGCCAATGAGCAGTTCTTC | CSVEGVRDANEQFF | few | TRBJ2-1 | NA | TRBV29-1
TGTGCCAGCACCAACGCGGGAGGGTTAGGGGAGACCCAGTACTTC | CASTNAGGLGETQYF | NA | TRBJ2-5 | TRBD2 | TRBV2
TGTGCCAGCAGTAACCTTCGGCAGATGCATCAGCCCCAGCATTTT | CASSNLRQMHQPQHF | many | TRBJ1-5 | NA | TRBV6-1
TGTGCCAGCAGTGAATACAGTGGTAACTATCCGCCCCAGCATTTT | CASSEYSGNYPPQHF | NA | TRBJ1-5 | NA | TRBV6-1
TGTGCCAGCAGACCCCTGGCGGGAAAAGAGGGACGACAAGAGACCCAGTACTTC | CASRPLAGKEGRQETQYF | few | TRBJ2-5 | NA | TRBV6-2/TRBV6-3
TGCAGTGCTAGTGCGCCTAGCAGAAGGACAGGAAGTCATGAGCAGTTCTTC | CSASAPSRRTGSHEQFF | few | TRBJ2-1 | TRBD1 | TRBV20-1
TGTGCCAGCAGCTTGGGGTCTAGCGGGGCGCGGGGTAATGAGCAGTTCTTC | CASSLGSSGARGNEQFF | NA | TRBJ2-1 | TRBD2 | TRBV5-4